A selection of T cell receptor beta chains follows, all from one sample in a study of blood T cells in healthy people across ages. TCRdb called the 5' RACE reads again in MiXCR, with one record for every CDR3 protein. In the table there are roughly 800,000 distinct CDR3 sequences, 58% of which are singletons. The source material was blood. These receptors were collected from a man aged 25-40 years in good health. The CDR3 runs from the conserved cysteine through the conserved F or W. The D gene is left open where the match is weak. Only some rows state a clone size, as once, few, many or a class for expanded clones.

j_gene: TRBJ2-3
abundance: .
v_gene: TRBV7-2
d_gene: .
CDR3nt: TGTGCCAGCAGCTTAATGTATAGAGGCACAGATACGCAGTATTTT
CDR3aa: CASSLMYRGTDTQYF

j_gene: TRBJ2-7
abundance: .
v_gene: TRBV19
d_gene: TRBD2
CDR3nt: TGTGCCAGTAGTCTTACCTTTAGCGGGGGACTTTACGAGCAGTACTTC
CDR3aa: CASSLTFSGGLYEQYF

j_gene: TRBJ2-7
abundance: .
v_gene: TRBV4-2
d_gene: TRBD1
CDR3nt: TGTGCCAGCAGCCAAGTGACAGGGTCCACCTACGAGCAGTACTTC
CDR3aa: CASSQVTGSTYEQYF

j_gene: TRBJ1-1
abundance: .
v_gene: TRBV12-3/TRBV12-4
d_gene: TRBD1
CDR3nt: TGTGCCAGCAGGACCGACAGGGTAACTGAAGCTTTCTTT
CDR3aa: CASRTDRVTEAFF

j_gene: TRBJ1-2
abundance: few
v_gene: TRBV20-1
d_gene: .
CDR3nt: TGCAGTGCTACCCCTCCCCGATATGGCTACACCTTC
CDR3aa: CSATPPRYGYTF

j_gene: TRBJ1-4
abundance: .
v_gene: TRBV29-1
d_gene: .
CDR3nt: TGCAGCGTTGGCTTAAATGAAAAACTGTTTTTT
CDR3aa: CSVGLNEKLFF

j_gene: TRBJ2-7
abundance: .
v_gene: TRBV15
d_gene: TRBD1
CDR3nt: TGTGCCACCAGCAGAGACATCACAGGGGACCACGAGCAGTACTTC
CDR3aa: CATSRDITGDHEQYF

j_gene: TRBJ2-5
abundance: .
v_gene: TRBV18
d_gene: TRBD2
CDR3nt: TGTGCCAGCTCACGCCTGAGCGGGGGACAAGAGACCCAGTACTTC
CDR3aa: CASSRLSGGQETQYF

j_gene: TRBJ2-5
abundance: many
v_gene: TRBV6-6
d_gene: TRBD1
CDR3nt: TGTGCCAGCAGACAGGGGCAGGAGACCCAGTACTTC
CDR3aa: CASRQGQETQYF

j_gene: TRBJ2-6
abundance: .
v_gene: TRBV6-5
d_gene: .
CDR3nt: TGTGCCAGCAGTTACAGTCTGGCGACCTTCTCGGGGGCCAACGTCCTGACTTTC
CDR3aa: CASSYSLATFSGANVLTF

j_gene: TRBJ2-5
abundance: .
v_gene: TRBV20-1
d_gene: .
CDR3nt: TGCAGTGCTCCAAGACCGGGACTTCAAGAGACCCAGTACTTC
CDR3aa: CSAPRPGLQETQYF

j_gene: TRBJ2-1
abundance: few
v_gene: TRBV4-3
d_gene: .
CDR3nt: TGCGCCAGCAGCCAAGATAAGAAGGGTGAGCAGTTCTTC
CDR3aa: CASSQDKKGEQFF

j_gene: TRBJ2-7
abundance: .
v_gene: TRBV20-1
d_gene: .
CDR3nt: TGCAGTGCTAGTAAACGGGAGAGTCCCTACGAGCAGTACTTC
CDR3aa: CSASKRESPYEQYF